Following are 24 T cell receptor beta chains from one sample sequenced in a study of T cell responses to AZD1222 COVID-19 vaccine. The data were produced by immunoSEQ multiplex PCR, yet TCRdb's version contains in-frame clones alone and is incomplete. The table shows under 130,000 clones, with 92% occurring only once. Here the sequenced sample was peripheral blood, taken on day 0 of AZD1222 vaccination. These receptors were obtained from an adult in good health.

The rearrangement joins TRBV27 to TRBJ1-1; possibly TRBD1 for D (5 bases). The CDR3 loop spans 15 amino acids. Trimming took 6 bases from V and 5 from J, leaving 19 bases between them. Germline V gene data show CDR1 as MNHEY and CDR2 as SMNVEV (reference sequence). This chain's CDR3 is CASSRRLEGPTEAFF. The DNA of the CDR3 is TGTGCCAGCAGCCGTCGACTGGAGGGGCCGACTGAAGCTTTCTTT.

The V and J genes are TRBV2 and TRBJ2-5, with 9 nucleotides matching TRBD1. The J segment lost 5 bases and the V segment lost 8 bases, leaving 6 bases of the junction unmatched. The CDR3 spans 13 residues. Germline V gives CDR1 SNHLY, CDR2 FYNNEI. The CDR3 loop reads CASSTGGVETQYF. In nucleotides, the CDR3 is TGTGCCAGCTCTACAGGGGGCGTCGAGACCCAGTACTTC.

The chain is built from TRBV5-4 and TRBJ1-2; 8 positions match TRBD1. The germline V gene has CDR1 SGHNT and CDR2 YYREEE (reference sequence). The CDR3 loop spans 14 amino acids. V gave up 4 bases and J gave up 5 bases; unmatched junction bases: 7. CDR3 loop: CASSDRDRRYGYTF. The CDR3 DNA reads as TGTGCCAGCAGCGACCGGGACAGGCGATATGGCTACACCTTC.

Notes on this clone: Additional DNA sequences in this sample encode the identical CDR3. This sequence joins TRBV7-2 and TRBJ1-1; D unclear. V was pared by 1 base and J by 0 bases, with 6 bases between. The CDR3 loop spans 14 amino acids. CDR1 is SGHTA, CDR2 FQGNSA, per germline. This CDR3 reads CASSLGRMNTEAFF. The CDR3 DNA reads TGTGCCAGCAGCTTAGGGCGGATGAACACTGAAGCTTTCTTT.

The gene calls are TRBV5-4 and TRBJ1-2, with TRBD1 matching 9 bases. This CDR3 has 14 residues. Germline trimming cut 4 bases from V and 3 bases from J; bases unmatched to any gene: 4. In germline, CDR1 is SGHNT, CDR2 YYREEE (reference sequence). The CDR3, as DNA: TGTGCCAGCAGCGGCCGGACAGGGGACTATGGCTACACCTTC. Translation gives CASSGRTGDYGYTF. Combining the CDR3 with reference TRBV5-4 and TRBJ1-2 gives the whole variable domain ETGVTQSPTHLIKTRGQQVTLRCSSQSGHNTVSWYQQALGQGPQFIFQYYREEENGRGNFPPRFSGLQFPNYSSELNVNALELDDSALYLCASSGRTGDYGYTFGSGTRLTVV.

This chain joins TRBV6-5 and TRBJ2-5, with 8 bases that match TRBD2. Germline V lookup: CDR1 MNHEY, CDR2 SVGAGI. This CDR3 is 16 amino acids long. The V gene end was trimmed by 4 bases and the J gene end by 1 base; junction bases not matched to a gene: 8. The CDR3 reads CASSFSLGLVQETQYF. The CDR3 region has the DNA TGTGCCAGCAGTTTCTCACTGGGACTAGTCCAAGAGACCCAGTACTTC.

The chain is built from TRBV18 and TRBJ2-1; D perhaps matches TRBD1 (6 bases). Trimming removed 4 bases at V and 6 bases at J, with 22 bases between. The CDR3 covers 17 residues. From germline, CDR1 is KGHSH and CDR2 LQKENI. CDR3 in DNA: TGTGCCAGCTCACTAAAACAGGGCCCACTAAATGCCAATGAGCAGTTCTTC. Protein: CASSLKQGPLNANEQFF.

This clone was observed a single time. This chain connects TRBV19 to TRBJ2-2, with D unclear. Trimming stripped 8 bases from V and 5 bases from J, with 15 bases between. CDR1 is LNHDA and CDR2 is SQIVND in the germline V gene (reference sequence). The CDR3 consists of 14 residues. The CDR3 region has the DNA TGTGCCAGTTCGATCTGGAGACGGACCGGGGAGCTGTTTTTT. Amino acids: CASSIWRRTGELFF.

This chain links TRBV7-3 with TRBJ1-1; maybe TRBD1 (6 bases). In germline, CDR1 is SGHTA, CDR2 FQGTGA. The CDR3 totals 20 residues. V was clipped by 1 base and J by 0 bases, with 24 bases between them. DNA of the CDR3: TGTGCCAGCAGCTTAAGGGGAGGAGGCAGAGCGGGGGGCATGAACACTGAAGCTTTCTTT. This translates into CASSLRGGGRAGGMNTEAFF.

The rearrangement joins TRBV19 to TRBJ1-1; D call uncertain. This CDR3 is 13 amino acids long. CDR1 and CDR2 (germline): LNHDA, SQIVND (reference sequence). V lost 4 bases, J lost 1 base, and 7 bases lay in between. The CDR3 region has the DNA TGTGCCAGTAGTAGGGTAGGGAACACTGAAGCTTTCTTT. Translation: CASSRVGNTEAFF. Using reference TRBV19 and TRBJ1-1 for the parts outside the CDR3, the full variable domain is DGGITQSPKYLFRKEGQNVTLSCEQNLNHDAMYWYRQDPGQGLRLIYYSQIVNDFQKGDIAEGYSVSREKKESFPLTVTSAQKNPTAFYLCASSRVGNTEAFFGQGTRLTVV.

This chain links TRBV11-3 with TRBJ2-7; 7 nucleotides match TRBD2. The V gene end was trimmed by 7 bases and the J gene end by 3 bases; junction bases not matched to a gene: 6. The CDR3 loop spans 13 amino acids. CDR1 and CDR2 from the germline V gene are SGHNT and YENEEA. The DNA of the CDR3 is TGTGCCAGCACCCGGGGGGAATACTACGAGCAGTACTTC. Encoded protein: CASTRGEYYEQYF.

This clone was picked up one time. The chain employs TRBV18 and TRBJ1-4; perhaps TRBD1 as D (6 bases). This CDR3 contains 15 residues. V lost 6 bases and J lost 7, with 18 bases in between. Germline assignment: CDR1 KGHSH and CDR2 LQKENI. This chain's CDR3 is CASSPDRLSVEKLFF. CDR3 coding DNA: TGTGCCAGCTCTCCAGACAGGCTCTCGGTTGAAAAACTGTTTTTT.

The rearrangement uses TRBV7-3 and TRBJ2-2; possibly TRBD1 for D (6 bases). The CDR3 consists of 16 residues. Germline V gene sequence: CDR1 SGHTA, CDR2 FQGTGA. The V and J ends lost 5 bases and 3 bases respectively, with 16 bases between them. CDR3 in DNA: TGTGCCAGCAGCCCAACCGGGACACGATACACCGGGGAGCTGTTTTTT. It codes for CASSPTGTRYTGELFF.

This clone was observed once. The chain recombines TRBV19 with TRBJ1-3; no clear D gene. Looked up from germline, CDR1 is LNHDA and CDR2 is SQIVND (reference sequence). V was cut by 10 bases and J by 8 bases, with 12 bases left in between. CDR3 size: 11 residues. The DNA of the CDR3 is TGTGCCACTGCGAACCGGGACACCATATATTTT. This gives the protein CATANRDTIYF.

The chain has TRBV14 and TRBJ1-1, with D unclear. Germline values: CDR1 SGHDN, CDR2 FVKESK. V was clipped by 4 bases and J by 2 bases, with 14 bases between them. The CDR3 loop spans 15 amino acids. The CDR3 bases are TGTGCCAGCAGCCTCCGGTTAGGGTTTAACACTGAAGCTTTCTTT. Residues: CASSLRLGFNTEAFF.

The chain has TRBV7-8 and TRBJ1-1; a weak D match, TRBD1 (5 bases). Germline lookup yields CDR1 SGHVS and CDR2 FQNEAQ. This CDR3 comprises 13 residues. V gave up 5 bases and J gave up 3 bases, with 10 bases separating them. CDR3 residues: CASSRGRDTEAFF. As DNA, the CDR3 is TGTGCCAGCAGCCGGGGACGGGACACTGAAGCTTTCTTT.

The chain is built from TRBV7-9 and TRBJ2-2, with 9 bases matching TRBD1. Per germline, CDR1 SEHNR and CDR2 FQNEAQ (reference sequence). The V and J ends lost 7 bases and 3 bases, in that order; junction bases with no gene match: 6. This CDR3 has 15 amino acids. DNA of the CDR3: TGTGCCAGCACCTCGGGACAGGGAGACACCGGGGAGCTGTTTTTT. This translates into CASTSGQGDTGELFF.

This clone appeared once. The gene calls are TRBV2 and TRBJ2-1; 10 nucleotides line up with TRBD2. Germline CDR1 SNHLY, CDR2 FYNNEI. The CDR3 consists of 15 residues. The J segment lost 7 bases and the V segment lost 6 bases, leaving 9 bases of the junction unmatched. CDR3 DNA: TGTGCCAGCAGCGCTCTAGCGGGGGCGGGGAATGAGCAGTTCTTC. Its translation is CASSALAGAGNEQFF.

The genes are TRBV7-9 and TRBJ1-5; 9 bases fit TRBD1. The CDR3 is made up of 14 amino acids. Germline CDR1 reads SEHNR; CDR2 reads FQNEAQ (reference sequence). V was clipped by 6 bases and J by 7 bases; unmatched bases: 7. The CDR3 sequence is CASSQDRGAQPQHF. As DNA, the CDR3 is TGTGCCAGCAGTCAGGACAGGGGCGCGCAGCCCCAGCATTTT.

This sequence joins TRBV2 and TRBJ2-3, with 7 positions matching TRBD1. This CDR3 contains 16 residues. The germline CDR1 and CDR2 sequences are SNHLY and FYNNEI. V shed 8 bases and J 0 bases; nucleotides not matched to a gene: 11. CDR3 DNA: TGTGCCAGCCACCTTGTAGGGGGCCTGAGCACAGATACGCAGTATTTT. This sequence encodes CASHLVGGLSTDTQYF.

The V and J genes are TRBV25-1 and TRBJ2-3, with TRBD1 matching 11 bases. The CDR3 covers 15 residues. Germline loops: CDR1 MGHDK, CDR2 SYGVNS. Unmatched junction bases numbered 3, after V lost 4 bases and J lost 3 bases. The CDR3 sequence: CASSVGDRGTDTQYF. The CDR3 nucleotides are TGTGCCAGCAGTGTAGGGGACAGGGGGACAGATACGCAGTATTTT.

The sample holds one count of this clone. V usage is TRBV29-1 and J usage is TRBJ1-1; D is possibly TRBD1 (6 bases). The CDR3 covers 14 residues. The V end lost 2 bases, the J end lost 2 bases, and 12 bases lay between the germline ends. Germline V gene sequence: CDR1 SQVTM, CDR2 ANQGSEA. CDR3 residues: CSVEWSGGNTEAFF. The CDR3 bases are TGCAGCGTTGAATGGTCGGGGGGCAACACTGAAGCTTTCTTT.

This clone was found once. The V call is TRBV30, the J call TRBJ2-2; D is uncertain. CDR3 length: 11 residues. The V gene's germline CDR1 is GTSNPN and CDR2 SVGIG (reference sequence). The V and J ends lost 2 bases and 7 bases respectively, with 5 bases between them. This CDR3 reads CAWSHGGELFF. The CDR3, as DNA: TGTGCCTGGAGTCACGGCGGGGAGCTGTTTTTT.

The chain's CDR3 is CASSLEVGRPSYGYTF. The CDR3, as DNA: TGTGCCAGCAGCTTAGAGGTGGGCAGACCGTCTTATGGCTACACCTTC. The chain recombines TRBV7-2 with TRBJ1-2; D remains unclear. The CDR3 contains 16 residues. V dropped 1 base and J dropped 5 bases, with 17 bases sitting between them. The V gene's germline CDR1 is SGHTA and CDR2 FQGNSA.